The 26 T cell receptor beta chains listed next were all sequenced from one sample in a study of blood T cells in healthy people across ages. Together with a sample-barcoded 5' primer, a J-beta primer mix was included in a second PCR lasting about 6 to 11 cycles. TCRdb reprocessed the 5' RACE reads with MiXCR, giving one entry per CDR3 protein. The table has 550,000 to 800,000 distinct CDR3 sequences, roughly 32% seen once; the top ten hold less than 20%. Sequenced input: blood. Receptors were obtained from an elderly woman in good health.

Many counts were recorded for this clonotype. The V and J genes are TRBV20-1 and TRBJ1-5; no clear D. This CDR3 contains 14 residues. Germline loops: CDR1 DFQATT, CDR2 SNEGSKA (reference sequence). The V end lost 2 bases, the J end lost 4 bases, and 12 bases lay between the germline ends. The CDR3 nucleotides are TGCAGTGCTAGAAACTCTCGGTCTAATCAGCCCCAGCATTTT. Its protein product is CSARNSRSNQPQHF.

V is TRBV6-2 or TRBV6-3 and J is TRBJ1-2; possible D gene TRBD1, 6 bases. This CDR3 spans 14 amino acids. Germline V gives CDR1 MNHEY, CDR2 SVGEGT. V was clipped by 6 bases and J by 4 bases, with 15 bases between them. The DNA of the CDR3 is TGTGCCAGCAGGGGACACCCTACTACCTATGGCTACACCTTC. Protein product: CASRGHPTTYGYTF.

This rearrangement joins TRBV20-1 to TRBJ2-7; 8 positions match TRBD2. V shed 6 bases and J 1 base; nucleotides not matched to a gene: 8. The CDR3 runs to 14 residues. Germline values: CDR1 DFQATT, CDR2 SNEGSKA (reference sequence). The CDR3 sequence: CSAIPGRGSYEQYF. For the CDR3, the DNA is TGCAGTGCCATACCCGGGAGGGGGTCCTACGAGCAGTACTTC.

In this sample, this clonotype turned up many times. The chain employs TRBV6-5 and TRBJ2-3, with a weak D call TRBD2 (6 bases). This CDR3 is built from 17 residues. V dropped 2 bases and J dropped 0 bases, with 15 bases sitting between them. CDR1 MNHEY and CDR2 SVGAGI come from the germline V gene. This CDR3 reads CASSYVLRAGSTDTQYF. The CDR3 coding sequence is TGTGCCAGCAGTTACGTTTTGAGGGCGGGGAGCACAGATACGCAGTATTTT.

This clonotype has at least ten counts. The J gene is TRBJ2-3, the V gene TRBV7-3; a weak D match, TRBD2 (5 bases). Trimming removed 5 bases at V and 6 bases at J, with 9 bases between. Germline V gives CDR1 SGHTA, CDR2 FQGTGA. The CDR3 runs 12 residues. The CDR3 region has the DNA TGTGCCAGCAGCGCCCGAGGGGATACGCAGTATTTT. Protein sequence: CASSARGDTQYF.

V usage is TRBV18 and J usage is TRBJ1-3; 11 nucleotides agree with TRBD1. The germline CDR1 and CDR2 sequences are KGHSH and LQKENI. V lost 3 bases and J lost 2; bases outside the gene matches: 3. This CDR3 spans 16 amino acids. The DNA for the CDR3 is TGTGCCAGCTCACCCGGACAGGGGGCGACTGGAAACACCATATATTTT. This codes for CASSPGQGATGNTIYF. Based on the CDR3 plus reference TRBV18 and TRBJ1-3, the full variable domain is NAGVMQNPRHLVRRRGQEARLRCSPMKGHSHVYWYRQLPEEGLKFMVYLQKENIIDESGMPKERFSAEFPKEGPSILRIQQVVRGDSAAYFCASSPGQGATGNTIYFGEGSWLTVV.

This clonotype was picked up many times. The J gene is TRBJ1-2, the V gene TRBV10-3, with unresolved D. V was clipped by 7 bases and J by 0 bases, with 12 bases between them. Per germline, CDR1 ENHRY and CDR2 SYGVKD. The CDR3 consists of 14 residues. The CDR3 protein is CAIKIDTTNYGYTF. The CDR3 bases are TGTGCCATCAAGATCGACACTACTAACTATGGCTACACCTTC.

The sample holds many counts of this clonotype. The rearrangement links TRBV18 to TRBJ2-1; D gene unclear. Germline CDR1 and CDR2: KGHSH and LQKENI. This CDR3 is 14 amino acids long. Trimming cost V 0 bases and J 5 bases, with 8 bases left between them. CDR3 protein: CASSPPSYDNEQFF. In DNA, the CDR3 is TGTGCCAGCTCACCACCCTCCTACGACAATGAGCAGTTCTTC.

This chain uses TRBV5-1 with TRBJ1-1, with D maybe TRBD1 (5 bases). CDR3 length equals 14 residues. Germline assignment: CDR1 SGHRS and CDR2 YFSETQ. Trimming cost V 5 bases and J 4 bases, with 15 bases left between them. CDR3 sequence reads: CASRGDYQGTEAFF. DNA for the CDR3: TGCGCCAGCAGAGGGGACTATCAAGGCACTGAAGCTTTCTTT.

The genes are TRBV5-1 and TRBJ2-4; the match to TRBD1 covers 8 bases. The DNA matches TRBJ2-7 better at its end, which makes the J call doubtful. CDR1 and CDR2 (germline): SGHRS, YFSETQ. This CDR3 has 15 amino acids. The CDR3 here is CASSLGWTGSYEQYF. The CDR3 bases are TGCGCCAGCAGCTTGGGCTGGACAGGGTCCTACGAGCAGTACTTC.

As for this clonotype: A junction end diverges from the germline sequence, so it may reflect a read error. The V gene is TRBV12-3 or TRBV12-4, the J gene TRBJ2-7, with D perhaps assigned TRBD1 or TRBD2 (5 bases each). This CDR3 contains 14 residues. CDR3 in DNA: TGTGCCAGCAGTTTAAGACAGAGCGGCTACGAGCAGTATTTC. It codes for CASSLRQSGYEQYF.

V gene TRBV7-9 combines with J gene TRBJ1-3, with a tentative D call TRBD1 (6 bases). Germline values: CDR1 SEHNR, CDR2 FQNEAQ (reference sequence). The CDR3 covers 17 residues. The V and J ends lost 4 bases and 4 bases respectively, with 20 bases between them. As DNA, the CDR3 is TGTGCCAGCAGCTCAAGGACAGAGAAACTTTTAGGAAACACCATATATTTT. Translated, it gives CASSSRTEKLLGNTIYF.

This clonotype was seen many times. The CDR3 nucleotides are TGTGCCAGCAGCTTAGAACTAGGGAACAATCAGCCCCAGCATTTT. Amino acids: CASSLELGNNQPQHF. This chain connects TRBV7-2 to TRBJ1-5; the D is unclear. Trimming removed 1 base at V and 3 bases at J, with 10 bases between. CDR3 length equals 15 residues. Germline CDR1 reads SGHTA; CDR2 reads FQGNSA. The complete variable domain, with remaining parts taken from reference TRBV7-2 and TRBJ1-5, reads GAGVSQSPSNKVTEKGKDVELRCDPISGHTALYWYRQSLGQGLEFLIYFQGNSAPDKSGLPSDRFSAERTGGSVSTLTIQRTQQEDSAVYLCASSLELGNNQPQHFGDGTRLSIL.

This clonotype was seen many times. CDR3 in amino acids: CASSVEDSSTDTQYF. CDR3 bases: TGTGCCAGCAGCGTAGAGGACAGCAGCACAGATACGCAGTATTTT. This chain connects TRBV9 to TRBJ2-3; tentative D call: TRBD1 (6 bases). Trimming removed 0 bases from V and 0 bases from J, with 8 bases in between. Germline V gene data show CDR1 as SGDLS and CDR2 as YYNGEE. The CDR3 loop spans 15 amino acids.

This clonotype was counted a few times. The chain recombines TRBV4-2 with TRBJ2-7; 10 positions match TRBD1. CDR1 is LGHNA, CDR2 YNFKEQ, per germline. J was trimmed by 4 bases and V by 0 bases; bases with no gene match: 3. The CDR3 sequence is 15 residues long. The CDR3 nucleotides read TGTGCCAGCAGCCAAGAACCGGGACAGGGGTACGAGCAGTACTTC. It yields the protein CASSQEPGQGYEQYF.

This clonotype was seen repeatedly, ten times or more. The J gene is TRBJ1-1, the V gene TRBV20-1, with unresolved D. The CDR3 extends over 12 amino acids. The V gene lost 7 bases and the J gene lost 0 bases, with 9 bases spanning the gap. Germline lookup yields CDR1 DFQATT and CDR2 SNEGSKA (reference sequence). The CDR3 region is CSVRFMNTEAFF. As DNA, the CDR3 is TGCAGTGTGAGGTTTATGAACACTGAAGCTTTCTTT.

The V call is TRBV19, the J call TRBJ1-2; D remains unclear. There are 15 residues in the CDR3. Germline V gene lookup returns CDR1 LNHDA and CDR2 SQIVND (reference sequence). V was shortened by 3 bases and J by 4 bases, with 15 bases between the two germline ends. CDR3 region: CASSIVSRNRYGYTF. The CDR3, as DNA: TGTGCCAGTAGTATTGTGAGCAGAAACCGCTATGGCTACACCTTC.

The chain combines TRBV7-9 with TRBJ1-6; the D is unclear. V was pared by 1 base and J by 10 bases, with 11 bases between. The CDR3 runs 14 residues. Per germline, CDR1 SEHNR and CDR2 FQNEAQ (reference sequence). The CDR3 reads CASSLVTDLSPLHF. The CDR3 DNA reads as TGTGCCAGCAGCTTAGTCACGGATCTCTCACCCCTCCACTTT.

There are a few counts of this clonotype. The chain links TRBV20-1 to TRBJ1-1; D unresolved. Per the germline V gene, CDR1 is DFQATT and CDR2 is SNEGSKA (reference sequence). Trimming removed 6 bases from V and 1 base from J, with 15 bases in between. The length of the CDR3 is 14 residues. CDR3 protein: CSAGRGAGNTEAFF. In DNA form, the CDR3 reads TGCAGTGCCGGCCGAGGTGCAGGGAACACTGAAGCTTTCTTT.

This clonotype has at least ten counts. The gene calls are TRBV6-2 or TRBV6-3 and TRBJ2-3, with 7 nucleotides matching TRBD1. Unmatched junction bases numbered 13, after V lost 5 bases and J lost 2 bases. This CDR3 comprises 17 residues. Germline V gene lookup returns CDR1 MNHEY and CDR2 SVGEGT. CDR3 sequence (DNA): TGTGCCAGCAGTCAATATCGCTCAGGGGGTCTCACAGATACGCAGTATTTT. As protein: CASSQYRSGGLTDTQYF.

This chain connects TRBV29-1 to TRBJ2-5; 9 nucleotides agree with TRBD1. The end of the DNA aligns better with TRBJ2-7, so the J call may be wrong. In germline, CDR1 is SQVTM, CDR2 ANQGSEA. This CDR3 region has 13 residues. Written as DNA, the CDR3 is TGCAGCGTGAGGGGGACAGGGCTCTACGAGCAGTACTTC. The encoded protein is CSVRGTGLYEQYF.

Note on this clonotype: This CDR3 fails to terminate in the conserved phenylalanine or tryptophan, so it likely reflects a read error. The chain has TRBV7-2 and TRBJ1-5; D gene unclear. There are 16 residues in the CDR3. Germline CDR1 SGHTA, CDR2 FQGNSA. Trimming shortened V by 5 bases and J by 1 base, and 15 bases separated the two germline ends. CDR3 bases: TGTGCCAGCAGCGCCCGGTTGGGAAAGAGCAATCAGCCCCAGCATCTT. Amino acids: CASSARLGKSNQPQHL.

The CDR3 protein is CASSSSATGWTNTQYF. CDR3 coding DNA: TGTGCCAGCAGCTCCAGTGCGACAGGGTGGACAAATACGCAGTATTTT. The rearrangement joins TRBV7-2 to TRBJ2-3; 7 positions match TRBD1. The germline V gene encodes CDR1 SGHTA and CDR2 FQGNSA. V was clipped by 4 bases and J by 7 bases; unmatched bases: 14. There are 16 residues in the CDR3.

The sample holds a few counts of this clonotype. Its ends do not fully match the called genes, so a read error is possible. CDR3 in amino acids: CASSPDHTGERFF. CDR3 nucleotides: TGTGCCAGCAGTCCCGACCACACCGGGGAGCGGTTTTTT. This chain links TRBV6-2 or TRBV6-3 with TRBJ2-2; a possible D gene is TRBD2 (5 bases). CDR1 and CDR2 (germline): MNHEY, SVGEGT. The CDR3 length is 13 residues.

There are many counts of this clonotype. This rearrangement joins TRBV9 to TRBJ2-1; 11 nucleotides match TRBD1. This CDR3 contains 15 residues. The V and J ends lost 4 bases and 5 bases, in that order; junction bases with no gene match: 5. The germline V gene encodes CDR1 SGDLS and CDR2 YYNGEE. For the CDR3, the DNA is TGTGCCAGCAGCCCGGACAGGGGGCTTAACAATGAGCAGTTCTTC. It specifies CASSPDRGLNNEQFF.

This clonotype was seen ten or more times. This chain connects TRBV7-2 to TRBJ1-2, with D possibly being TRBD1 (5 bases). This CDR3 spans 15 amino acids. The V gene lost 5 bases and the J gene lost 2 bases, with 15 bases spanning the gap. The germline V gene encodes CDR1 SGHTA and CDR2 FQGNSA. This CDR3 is CASSRDSSANYGYTF. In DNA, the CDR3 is TGTGCCAGCAGCCGTGACAGTAGCGCGAACTATGGCTACACCTTC.